This is a list of T cell receptor beta chains from one sample in a study of blood T cells in healthy people across ages. TCRdb redid the calling of the 5' RACE reads with MiXCR, one entry per CDR3 protein. The sample holds around 1.5 million distinct CDR3 sequences, roughly 45% seen once. The sample was blood. The receptors originated from a young woman in good health. Both conserved end residues are part of each CDR3. Fields, in order: clone size, V gene, J gene, D gene, CDR3 DNA, CDR3 protein. A D gene is named only where the DNA matches it firmly. The listing skips clone size in some rows; elsewhere it reads once, few, many or a size class.

-,TRBV20-1,TRBJ2-2,TRBD1,TGCAGTGCCATACAGGGGGCGACCGGGGAGCTGTTTTTT,CSAIQGATGELFF
few,TRBV12-3/TRBV12-4,TRBJ1-1,-,TGTGCCAGCAGCCGAGAGGTTGCAAACACTGAAGCTTTCTTT,CASSREVANTEAFF
-,TRBV10-3,TRBJ2-7,TRBD1,TGTGCCGTCAGCGGTTCGAGTTTGGGACAGGGAAGACCCTACGAGCAGTACTTC,CAVSGSSLGQGRPYEQYF
many,TRBV11-2,TRBJ2-4,-,TGTGCCAGCAGCTTAGTAAACAGAGCCAAAAACATTCAGTACTTC,CASSLVNRAKNIQYF
-,TRBV11-2,TRBJ2-1,TRBD2,TGTGCCAGCAGCTTAGCTAGCGGGAGGTGGGATGAGCAGTTCTTC,CASSLASGRWDEQFF
-,TRBV6-1,TRBJ1-1,-,TGTGCCAGCAGTGAAGCCACAGGGAACACTGAAGCTTTCTTT,CASSEATGNTEAFF
few,TRBV27,TRBJ1-5,TRBD1,TGTGCCAGCAGTTTGCTAGGGACAGGGCTGAATCAGCCCCAGCATTTT,CASSLLGTGLNQPQHF
many,TRBV3-1,TRBJ2-1,TRBD2,TGTGCCAGCAGCCAAGGTTTGGCGGGGGTGTACAATGAGCAGTTCTTC,CASSQGLAGVYNEQFF
few,TRBV20-1,TRBJ2-1,-,TGCAGTGGGTTAGGGGCTGCCTACAATGAGCAGTTCTTC,CSGLGAAYNEQFF
once,TRBV7-8,TRBJ2-3,TRBD2,TGTGCCAGCAGCTCAAGAATACTGACTAGCGGGGGAGATACGCAGTATTTT,CASSSRILTSGGDTQYF
-,TRBV9,TRBJ2-3,-,TGTGCCAGCAGCATAGTCAGGCAGAGCACAGATACGCAGTATTTT,CASSIVRQSTDTQYF
few,TRBV13,TRBJ2-3,TRBD2,TGTGCCAGCAGCCGACAGAACCCCCTGCTAGCGGTTTGGAATACGCAGTATTTT,CASSRQNPLLAVWNTQYF
-,TRBV10-3,TRBJ1-4,-,TGTGCCTCTAACACGGTAGGGCCTAATGAAAAACTGTTTTTT,CASNTVGPNEKLFF
-,TRBV13,TRBJ1-4,TRBD1,TGTGCCAGCAGCTTAGGAATACAGGGGGCGCGGGAAAAACTGTTTTTT,CASSLGIQGAREKLFF
-,TRBV7-9,TRBJ2-4,-,TGTGCCAGCAGCAAAGGGCCAGCCCTAGCCAAAAACATTCAGTACTTC,CASSKGPALAKNIQYF
few,TRBV5-1,TRBJ2-3,-,TGCGCCAGCAGCTTGAGGACTGACCAGGATACGCAGTATTTT,CASSLRTDQDTQYF
-,TRBV3-1,TRBJ1-6,TRBD1,TGTGCCAGCAGCCTGACGACAGGGACCTATAATTCACCCCTCCACTTT,CASSLTTGTYNSPLHF
-,TRBV15,TRBJ2-1,TRBD2,TGTGCCACCAGCAGCGGGACTAGCGGGGATAATGAGCAGTTCTTC,CATSSGTSGDNEQFF
many,TRBV20-1,TRBJ1-6,-,TGCAGTGCTAGAGATGGGGGAGATTCACCCCTCCACTTT,CSARDGGDSPLHF
-,TRBV19,TRBJ1-1,-,TGTGCCAGTAGTATTTGGTCCGAGCCCAACACTGAAGCTTTCTTT,CASSIWSEPNTEAFF
few,TRBV12-3/TRBV12-4,TRBJ1-6,TRBD1,TGTGCCAGCAGAGTACGGGACAGGGAGAGTTCACCCCTCCACTTT,CASRVRDRESSPLHF
-,TRBV12-5,TRBJ2-1,TRBD2,TGTGCTAGTGGCCCCGGACTAGCGAATGAGCAGTTCTTC,CASGPGLANEQFF
few,TRBV21-1,TRBJ1-2,-,TGTGCCAGCAGAGAACATAGATCCCTGAACTATGGCTACACCTTC,CASREHRSLNYGYTF
-,TRBV20-1,TRBJ1-1,-,TGCAGTGCTACCGAAAGGACCAACACTGAAGCTTTCTTT,CSATERTNTEAFF
-,TRBV12-3/TRBV12-4,TRBJ1-1,-,TGTGCCAGCACCGATGGGTCGTACACTGAAGCTTTCTTT,CASTDGSYTEAFF
-,TRBV7-8,TRBJ2-1,-,TGTGCCAGCAGCCCTCTAGATTCAATAAGGAGCTCCTACAATGAGCAGTTCTTC,CASSPLDSIRSSYNEQFF
few,TRBV14,TRBJ1-2,-,TGTGCCAGCAGCCAAACGACAGGTCCGAACTATGGCTACACCTTC,CASSQTTGPNYGYTF
few,TRBV10-3,TRBJ2-5,TRBD2,TGTGCCATCACCAGCGGGGGGGGACAAGAGACCCAGTACTTC,CAITSGGGQETQYF